This T cell receptor beta chain was obtained from a study of PD-L1 blockade in urothelial cancer. Clones were sequenced by immunoSEQ multiplex PCR, and TCRdb holds only the in-frame ones, with some missing. The sample holds roughly 84,000 clones, 82% seen once. Deletions cut 8 bases from V and 0 bases from J, with 3 bases between. Germline lookup yields CDR1 ENHRY and CDR2 SYGVKD. The CDR3 sequence is 11 residues long. This receptor was identified in a man in his sixties or seventies with urothelial cancer. The source material was PBMCs, sampled around atezolizumab (anti-PD-L1) treatment. The J gene is TRBJ2-3, the V gene TRBV10-3; no firm D call. CDR3 DNA: TGTGCCATCTCTAGCACAGATACGCAGTATTTT. Its translation is CAISSTDTQYF.